The present T cell receptor (beta chain) was sequenced within a study of cytomegalovirus exposure and HLA in healthy donors. Worth noting for this clone: The antigen remains unidentified.

Separation from the roughly 690-subject first cohort characterized the roughly 130-subject validation cohort, to which the donors belonged. Study results and limitations: The classifier, whose performance was assessed in both the original and validation cohorts, reportedly diagnosed cytomegalovirus status with high specificity and sensitivity. The listing of approximately 160 TCR beta chains classed them as cytomegalovirus-associated. The tendency of first-cohort TCR clusters to co-occur in the 90 to 150 validation repertoires emerged from a later analysis.

The CDR3 has 16 amino acids. Trimming took off 5 bases at V and 0 bases at J, with 15 bases between the two ends. Germline CDR1 reads SGHVS; CDR2 reads FNYEAQ. Profiling relied on immunoSEQ multiplex PCR, and the TCRdb table lists in-frame clones only, not all of them. The table lists roughly 200,000 clones, about 89% of them singletons. This rearrangement joins TRBV7-6 to TRBJ2-3; D not resolved. Sequencing used PBMCs. The TCR comes from a man between 25 and 39 years old in good health and CMV-seropositive. CDR3 nucleotides: TGTGCCAGCAGCACATACAGCATAGCTAGCACAGATACGCAGTATTTT. Its translation is CASSTYSIASTDTQYF.